The 3 T cell receptor beta chains presented below share a single source sample, sequenced in a study of T cell responses to AZD1222 COVID-19 vaccine. Produced via immunoSEQ multiplex PCR; TCRdb's table is partial and in-frame only. Among about 130,000 clones listed, less than 95% were seen once. Here the sequenced sample was peripheral blood, taken on day 0 of MenACWY control vaccination. The receptor set was obtained from an adult in good health.

The rearrangement links TRBV28 to TRBJ1-5; TRBD1 matches 8 bases. After removal of 2 bases from V and 0 bases from J, the junction contained 3 bases not matched to a gene. Germline CDR1 and CDR2: MDHEN and SYDVKM. The CDR3 totals 16 residues. The CDR3 loop reads CASSLHRGYSNQPQHF. Here the CDR3 DNA reads TGTGCCAGCAGTTTACACAGGGGGTATAGCAATCAGCCCCAGCATTTT. Full variable domain (remainder filled in from reference TRBV28 and TRBJ1-5): DVKVTQSSRYLVKRTGEKVFLECVQDMDHENMFWYRQDPGLGLRLIYFSYDVKMKEKGDIPEGYSVSREKKERFSLILESASTNQTSMYLCASSLHRGYSNQPQHFGDGTRLSIL.

The chain is built from TRBV5-4 and TRBJ2-5, with TRBD1 matching 8 bases. Germline CDR1 reads SGHNT; CDR2 reads YYREEE (reference sequence). The CDR3 has 14 amino acids. With V trimmed by 4 bases and J by 1 base, 3 bases remained unmatched. CDR3 in DNA: TGTGCCAGCAGCACGGGACAGGTCCAAGAGACCCAGTACTTC. It translates to CASSTGQVQETQYF.

The chain has TRBV4-1 and TRBJ1-2, with D uncertain. This CDR3 spans 16 amino acids. Germline lookup yields CDR1 MGHRA and CDR2 YSYEKL. V was pared by 4 bases and J by 0 bases, with 15 bases between. The CDR3 sequence: CASSPNLAASNYGYTF. In DNA form, the CDR3 reads TGCGCCAGCAGCCCGAACTTGGCAGCGTCTAACTATGGCTACACCTTC.